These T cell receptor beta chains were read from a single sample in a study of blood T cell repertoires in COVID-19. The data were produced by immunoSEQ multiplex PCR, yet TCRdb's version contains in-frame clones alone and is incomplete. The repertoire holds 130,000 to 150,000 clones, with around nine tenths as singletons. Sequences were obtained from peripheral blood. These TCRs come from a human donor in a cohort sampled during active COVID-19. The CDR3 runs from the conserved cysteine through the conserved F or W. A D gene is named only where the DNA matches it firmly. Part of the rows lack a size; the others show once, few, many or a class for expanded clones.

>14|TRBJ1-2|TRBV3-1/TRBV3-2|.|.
TGTGCCAGCAGCCAAGATACGGGGCGGGGCGGCTACACCTTC
CASSQDTGRGGYTF
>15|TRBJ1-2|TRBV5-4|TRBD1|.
TGTGCCAGCAGCTTGGGACAGGGCTTCCCATATGGCTACACCTTC
CASSLGQGFPYGYTF
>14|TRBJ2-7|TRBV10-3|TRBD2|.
TGTGCCATCAGGAATAGCGGGGGGAACCGCGAGCAGTACTTC
CAIRNSGGNREQYF
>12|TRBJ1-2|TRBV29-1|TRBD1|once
TGCAGCGTTTCAGGGGGTAACTATGGCTACACCTTC
CSVSGGNYGYTF
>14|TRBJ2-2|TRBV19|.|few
TGTGCCAGTAGTATATCGCGGAACACCGGGGAGCTGTTTTTT
CASSISRNTGELFF
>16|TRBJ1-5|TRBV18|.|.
TGTGCCAGCTCACGTATTTCGCAGGGCCCCAATCAGCCCCAGCATTTT
CASSRISQGPNQPQHF
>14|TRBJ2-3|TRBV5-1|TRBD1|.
TGCGCCAGCACCATACAGGGGATCACAGATACGCAGTATTTT
CASTIQGITDTQYF
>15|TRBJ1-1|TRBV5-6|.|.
TGTGCCAGCAGCAGACGGCAGGCCCTGAACACTGAAGCTTTCTTT
CASSRRQALNTEAFF
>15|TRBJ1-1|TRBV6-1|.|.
TGTGCCAGCAGTGATCAGGCTACGACGAACACTGAAGCTTTCTTT
CASSDQATTNTEAFF
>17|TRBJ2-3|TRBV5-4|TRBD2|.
TGTGCCAGCAGCTTGGGGCGGGGGACCCCTAGCACAGATACGCAGTATTTT
CASSLGRGTPSTDTQYF
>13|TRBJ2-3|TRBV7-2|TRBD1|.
TGTGCCAGCAGCTCCCTTGGACAGGACACGCAGTATTTT
CASSSLGQDTQYF
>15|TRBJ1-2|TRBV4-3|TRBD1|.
TGCGCCAGCAGCATAGAGGACAGGGAGAACTATGGCTACACCTTC
CASSIEDRENYGYTF
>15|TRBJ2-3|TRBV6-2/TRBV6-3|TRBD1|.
TGTGCCAGCAGTTCACAGGGGATTAGCACAGATACGCAGTATTTT
CASSSQGISTDTQYF
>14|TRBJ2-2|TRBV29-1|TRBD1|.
TGCAGCGCTAGGAGAGGGGGCAACACCGGGGAGCTGTTTTTT
CSARRGGNTGELFF
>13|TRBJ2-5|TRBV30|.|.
TGTGCCTGGAGTATAACAGGTGCAGAGACCCAGTACTTC
CAWSITGAETQYF
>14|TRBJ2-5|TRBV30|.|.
TGTGCCTGGAGTGTAACCAGGGCGGTTGAGACCCAGTACTTC
CAWSVTRAVETQYF
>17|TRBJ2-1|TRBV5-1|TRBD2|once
TGCGCCAGCAGCTTGGGTAGAGGTGCGGGGGGGCAGGATGAGCAGTTCTTC
CASSLGRGAGGQDEQFF
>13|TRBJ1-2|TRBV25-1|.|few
TGTGCCAGCAGTGATTGGACAGCACGGGGCTACACCTTC
CASSDWTARGYTF
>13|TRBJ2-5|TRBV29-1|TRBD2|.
TGCAGCGTTAAGCCGAGACTAGCGGAGACCCAGTACTTC
CSVKPRLAETQYF
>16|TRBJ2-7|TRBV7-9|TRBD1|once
TGTGCCAGCAGCTCCGGGACAGGTTTGACTTACTACGAGCAGTACTTC
CASSSGTGLTYYEQYF
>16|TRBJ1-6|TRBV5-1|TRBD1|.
TGCGCCAGCAGCCCACTCCCTGCAGGGGGGAATTCACCCCTCCACTTT
CASSPLPAGGNSPLHF
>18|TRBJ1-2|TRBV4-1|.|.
TGCGCCAGCAGCCACCCCACCGCCCCCCACAGGCAACCCTATGGCTACACCTTC
CASSHPTAPHRQPYGYTF
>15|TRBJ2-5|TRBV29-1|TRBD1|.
TGCAGCGTTATGAGGTGGGACAGGGCCCAAGAGACCCAGTACTTC
CSVMRWDRAQETQYF
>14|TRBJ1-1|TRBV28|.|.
TGTGCCAGCAGTTCCGGTCCCGGGGTGACTGAAGCTTTCTTT
CASSSGPGVTEAFF
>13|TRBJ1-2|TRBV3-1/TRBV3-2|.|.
TGTGCCAGCATTCCGGGGAACGGCCATGGCTACACCTTC
CASIPGNGHGYTF
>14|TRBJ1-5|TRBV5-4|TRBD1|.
TGTGCCAGCAGCTTCGGGACAGGAAATCAGCCCCAGCATTTT
CASSFGTGNQPQHF
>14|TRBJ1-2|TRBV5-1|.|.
TGCGCCAGCAGCTTAGGGTCAGGGGACTATGGCTACACCTTC
CASSLGSGDYGYTF
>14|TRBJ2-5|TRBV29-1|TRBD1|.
TGCAGCGTCTACTCGGACAGGGGGGTCGAGACCCAGTACTTC
CSVYSDRGVETQYF
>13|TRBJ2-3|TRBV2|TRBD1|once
TGTGCCAGCAGGGGACAGGGTCCACATACGCAGTATTTT
CASRGQGPHTQYF
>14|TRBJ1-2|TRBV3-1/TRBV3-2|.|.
TGTGCCAGCAGCCAAGACGCGGCCTACTATGGCTACACCTTC
CASSQDAAYYGYTF
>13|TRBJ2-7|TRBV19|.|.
TGTGCCAGTAGAGACAGGGAGGATTACGAGCAGTACTTC
CASRDREDYEQYF
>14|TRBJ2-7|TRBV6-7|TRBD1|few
TGTGCCAGCAGCCGACAGGGGGACTCCTACGAGCAGTACTTC
CASSRQGDSYEQYF
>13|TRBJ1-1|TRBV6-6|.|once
TGTGCCAGCAGTTACGACAGCTCCGGTGAAGCTTTCTTT
CASSYDSSGEAFF
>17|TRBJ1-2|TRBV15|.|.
TGTGCCACCAGCAGAGATATGAGGAGCGGGGCTGACTATGGCTACACCTTC
CATSRDMRSGADYGYTF
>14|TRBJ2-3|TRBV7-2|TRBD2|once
TGTGCCAGCAGCTGGCAGACTAGCGGCCTTCAACCGATTTTT
CASSWQTSGLQPIF
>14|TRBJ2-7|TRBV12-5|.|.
TGTGCTAGTGGTTTGGTAGGGGGGGCCTACGAGCAGTACTTC
CASGLVGGAYEQYF
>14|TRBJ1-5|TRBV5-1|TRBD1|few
TGCGCCAGCAGCTCGGGACAGGGGGATCAGCCCCAGCATTTT
CASSSGQGDQPQHF
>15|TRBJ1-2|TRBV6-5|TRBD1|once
TGTGCCAGCAAACCCCGGGACAGGGATCCTTACGGCTACACCTTC
CASKPRDRDPYGYTF
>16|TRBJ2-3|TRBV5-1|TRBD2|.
TGCGCCAGCAGCTTGGGTGCTAGCGGACGCACAGATACGCAGTATTTT
CASSLGASGRTDTQYF
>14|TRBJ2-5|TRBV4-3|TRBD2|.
TGCGCCAGCAGCCATTACCTCGGGGGGGAGACCCAGTACTTC
CASSHYLGGETQYF
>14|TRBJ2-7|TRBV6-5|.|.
TGTGCCAGCAGTTACCTAGCCCGAGCTAGCGAGCAGTACTTC
CASSYLARASEQYF
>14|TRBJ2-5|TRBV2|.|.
TGTGCCAGCAGTTGGGTTGCAGGGCACGAGACCCAGTACTTC
CASSWVAGHETQYF
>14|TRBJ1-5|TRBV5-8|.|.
TGTGCCAGCAGCCCGGCCGGGGGATATCAGCCCCAGCATTTT
CASSPAGGYQPQHF
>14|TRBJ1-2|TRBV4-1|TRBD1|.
TGCGCCAGCAGCCACCCCGGGACAGGGGATGGCTACACCTTC
CASSHPGTGDGYTF
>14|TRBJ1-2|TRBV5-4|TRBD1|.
TGTGCCAGCAGCTTGGGGACAGGCACCTATGGCTACACCTTC
CASSLGTGTYGYTF
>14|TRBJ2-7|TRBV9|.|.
TGTGCCAGCAGCTTGTCGGGGGGCGGGTACGAGCAGTACTTC
CASSLSGGGYEQYF
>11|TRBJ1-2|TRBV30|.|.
TGTGCCTGGAGTGTAGCCTATGGCTACACCTTC
CAWSVAYGYTF